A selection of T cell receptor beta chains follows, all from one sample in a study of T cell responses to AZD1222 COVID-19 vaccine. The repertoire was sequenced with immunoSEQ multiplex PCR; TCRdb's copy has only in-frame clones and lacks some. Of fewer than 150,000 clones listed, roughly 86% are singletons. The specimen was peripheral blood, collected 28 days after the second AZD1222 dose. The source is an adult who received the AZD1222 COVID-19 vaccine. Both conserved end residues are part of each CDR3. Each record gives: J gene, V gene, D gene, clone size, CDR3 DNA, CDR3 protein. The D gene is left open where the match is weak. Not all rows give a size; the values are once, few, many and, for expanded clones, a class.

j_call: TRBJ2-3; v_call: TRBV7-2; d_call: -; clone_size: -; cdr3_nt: TGTGCCAGCAGCTCCCTCCGGACTGGAGATACGCAGTATTTT; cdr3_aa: CASSSLRTGDTQYF
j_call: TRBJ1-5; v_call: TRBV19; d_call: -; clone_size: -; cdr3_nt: TGTGCCAGTAGCTTCGCTCTTAGCAATCAGCCCCAGCATTTT; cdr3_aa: CASSFALSNQPQHF
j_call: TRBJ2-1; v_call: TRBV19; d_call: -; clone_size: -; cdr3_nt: TGTGCCAGTGAGATAAGGGGGGGCAATGAGCAGTTCTTC; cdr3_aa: CASEIRGGNEQFF
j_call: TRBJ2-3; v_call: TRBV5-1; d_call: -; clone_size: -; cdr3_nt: TGCGCCAGCAGCCTAGGGGTTTTCACAGATACGCAGTATTTT; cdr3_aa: CASSLGVFTDTQYF
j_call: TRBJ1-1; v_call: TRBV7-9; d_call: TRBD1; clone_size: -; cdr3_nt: TGTGCCAGCAGCGGGCAGGGGGTAACTGAAGCTTTCTTT; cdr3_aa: CASSGQGVTEAFF
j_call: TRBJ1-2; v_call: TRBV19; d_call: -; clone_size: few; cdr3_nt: TGTGCCAGTATTAAAGGGGACAACGCTCACTATGGCTACACCTTC; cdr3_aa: CASIKGDNAHYGYTF
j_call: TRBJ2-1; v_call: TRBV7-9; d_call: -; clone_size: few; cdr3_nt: TGTGCCAGCACCTTGTTGACCAATGAGCAGTTCTTC; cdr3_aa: CASTLLTNEQFF
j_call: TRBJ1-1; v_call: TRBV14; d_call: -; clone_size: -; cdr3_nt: TGTGCCAGCAGCCTAGCCGGGGTTATGTTGACTGAAGCTTTCTTT; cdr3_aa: CASSLAGVMLTEAFF
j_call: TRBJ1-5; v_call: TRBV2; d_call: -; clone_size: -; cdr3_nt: TGTGCCAGCAGTGAAGGGGTAACTTATAGCAATCAGCCCCAGCATTTT; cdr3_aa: CASSEGVTYSNQPQHF
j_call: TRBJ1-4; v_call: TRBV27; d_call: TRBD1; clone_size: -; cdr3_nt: TGTGCCAGCAGTAGGCGGCCGGGACAGACTAATGAAAAACTGTTTTTT; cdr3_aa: CASSRRPGQTNEKLFF
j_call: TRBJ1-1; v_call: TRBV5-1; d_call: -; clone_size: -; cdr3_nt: TGCGCCAGCAGCACGGGGGCGTTGGTGAACACTGAAGCTTTCTTT; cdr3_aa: CASSTGALVNTEAFF
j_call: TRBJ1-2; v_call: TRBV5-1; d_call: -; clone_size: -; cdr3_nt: TGCGCCAGCAGCTTGGGGGGCTTCAACTATGGCTACACCTTC; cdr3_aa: CASSLGGFNYGYTF
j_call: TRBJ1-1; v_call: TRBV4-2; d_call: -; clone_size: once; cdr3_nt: TGTGCCAGCAGCCAAGTGGGAGAGATGAACACTGAAGCTTTCTTT; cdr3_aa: CASSQVGEMNTEAFF
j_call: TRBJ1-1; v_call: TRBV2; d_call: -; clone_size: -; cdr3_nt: TGTGCCAGCAGGATCGCCAGGAACACTGAAGCTTTCTTT; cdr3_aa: CASRIARNTEAFF
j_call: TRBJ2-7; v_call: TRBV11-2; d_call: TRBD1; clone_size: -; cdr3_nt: TGTGCCAGCAGCTTACAACGGACAGGGAGCGACGAGCAGTACTTC; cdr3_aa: CASSLQRTGSDEQYF
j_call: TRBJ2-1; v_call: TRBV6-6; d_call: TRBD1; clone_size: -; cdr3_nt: TGTGCCAGCAGTCACACATCCGGGGGACAGGGGTACAATGAGCAGTTCTTC; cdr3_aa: CASSHTSGGQGYNEQFF
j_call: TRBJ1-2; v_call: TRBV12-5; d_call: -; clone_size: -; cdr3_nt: TGTGCTAGTGGTTTGGCCCCCGACCGGGGGGGCTACACCTTC; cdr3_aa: CASGLAPDRGGYTF
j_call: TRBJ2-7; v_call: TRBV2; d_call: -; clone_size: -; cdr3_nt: TGTGCCAGCAGGATTACCTACGAGCAGTACTTC; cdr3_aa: CASRITYEQYF
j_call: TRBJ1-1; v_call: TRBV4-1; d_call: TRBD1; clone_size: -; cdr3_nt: TGCGCCAGCAGCACAAACAGGGGCCCGAACACTGAAGCTTTCTTT; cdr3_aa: CASSTNRGPNTEAFF
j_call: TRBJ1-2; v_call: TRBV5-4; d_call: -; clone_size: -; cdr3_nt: TGTGCCAGCAGCTTCCGTTCCGGAAGCTATGGCTACACCTTC; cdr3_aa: CASSFRSGSYGYTF
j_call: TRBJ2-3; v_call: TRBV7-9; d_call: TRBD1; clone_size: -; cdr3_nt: TGTGCCATCTTGGGACAGCCCACAGATACGCAGTATTTT; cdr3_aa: CAILGQPTDTQYF
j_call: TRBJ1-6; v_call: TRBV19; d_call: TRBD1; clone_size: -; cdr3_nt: TGTGCCAGTAGCCCCACTCCGGGGACAGGTTCACCCCTCCACTTT; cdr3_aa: CASSPTPGTGSPLHF
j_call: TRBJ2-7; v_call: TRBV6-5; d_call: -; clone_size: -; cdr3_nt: TGTGCCAGCAGTTACGGTTCTAACTACGAGCAGTACTTC; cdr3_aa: CASSYGSNYEQYF
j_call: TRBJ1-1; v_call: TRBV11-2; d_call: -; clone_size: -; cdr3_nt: TGTGCCAGCACCCAGGGACACTTGAACACTGAAGCTTTCTTT; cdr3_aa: CASTQGHLNTEAFF
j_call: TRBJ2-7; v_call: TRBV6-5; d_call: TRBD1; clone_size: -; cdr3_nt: TGTGCCAGCAGTAATTCCCGGGACAGTCGATACGAGCAGTACTTC; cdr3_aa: CASSNSRDSRYEQYF
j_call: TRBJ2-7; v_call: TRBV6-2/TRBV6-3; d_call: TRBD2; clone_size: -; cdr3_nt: TGTGCCAGCAGTTACGAGGGCGGAGGGGACTACCACTACGAGCAGTACTTC; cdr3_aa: CASSYEGGGDYHYEQYF
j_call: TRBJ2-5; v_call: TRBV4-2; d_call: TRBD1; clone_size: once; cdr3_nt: TGTGCCAGCAGCCAAGGGGACAGGGGGGGAGCAGAGACCCAGTACTTC; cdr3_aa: CASSQGDRGGAETQYF
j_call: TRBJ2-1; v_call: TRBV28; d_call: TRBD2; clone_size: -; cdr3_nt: TGTGCCAGCAGTCAACTCGAGACTAGCGGGAACAATGAGCAGTTCTTC; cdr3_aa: CASSQLETSGNNEQFF